This T cell receptor beta chain originates from a study of OX40 agonist ivuxolimab in advanced cancers. Turning to the study itself: Partial responses were achieved by three patients, of whom one had hepatocellular carcinoma and two had cutaneous melanoma. Study-wide results and caveats: Mean expanded clone counts were higher in CD8+ than CD4+ T cells. The study observed clonal expansion of CD4+ and CD8+ blood T cells by week 6 at 0.1 to 3.0 mg/kg.

Repertoires were generated with immunoSEQ multiplex PCR, while TCRdb's copy carries only in-frame clones and drops some. The sample carries around 15,000 clones, 60% to 85% recorded once. As concerns this clone: What it recognizes is unknown.

There are 14 residues in the CDR3. Germline V lookup: CDR1 SGHDN, CDR2 FVKESK. Trimming shortened V by 2 bases and J by 2 bases, and 7 bases separated the two germline ends. This chain links TRBV14 with TRBJ2-1; unclear D gene. This specimen consisted of CD4+ or CD8+ T cells sorted from blood, obtained in a trial of the OX40 agonist ivuxolimab. This clonotype was obtained from an adult with an advanced solid tumor such as melanoma, head and neck, liver or kidney cancer. The CDR3 here is CASSQTMTYNEQFF. CDR3 DNA: TGTGCCAGCAGCCAAACCATGACCTACAATGAGCAGTTCTTC.